Each of the 25 T cell receptor beta chains below was sequenced from the same sample in a study of blood T cell repertoires in COVID-19. Clones were read by immunoSEQ multiplex PCR, and TCRdb kept only the in-frame ones, dropping some. The sample contains about 75,000 clones, approximately 82% of which appear only once. The sample comprised peripheral blood. These receptors were collected from a woman between 50 and 59 years old with acute or convalescent COVID-19.

This clone came up once. This chain joins TRBV28 and TRBJ2-7, with no clear D. The V gene's germline CDR1 is MDHEN and CDR2 SYDVKM. The CDR3 is made up of 14 amino acids. The germline V and J ends were trimmed by 3 bases and 2 bases, with 11 bases remaining between them. The CDR3 sequence: CASSFSPLPYEQYF. CDR3 DNA: TGTGCCAGCAGTTTTTCCCCCCTCCCCTACGAGCAGTACTTC.

CDR3 residues: CASSHYFAGYQETQYF. The CDR3, as DNA: TGTGCCAGCAGCCACTATTTTGCAGGCTACCAAGAGACCCAGTACTTC. The chain links TRBV14 to TRBJ2-5; D call uncertain. This CDR3 comprises 16 residues. Trimming took 3 bases from V and 0 from J, leaving 14 bases between them. Germline CDR1 SGHDN, CDR2 FVKESK.

This clone showed up just once. V and J are TRBV19 and TRBJ1-6; TRBD1 matches 10 bases. Unmatched junction bases numbered 8, after V lost 5 bases and J lost 7 bases. The CDR3 extends over 16 amino acids. CDR1 LNHDA and CDR2 SQIVND come from the germline V gene (reference sequence). The CDR3 region has the DNA TGTGCCAGTAGTTTAACCGGGACAGGGGAGAATTCACCCCTCCACTTT. It translates to CASSLTGTGENSPLHF.

This clone has a handful of counts. This sequence joins TRBV5-1 and TRBJ1-1, with a tentative D call TRBD1 (6 bases). The CDR3 is 12 residues long. Trimming took 4 bases from V and 7 from J, leaving 11 bases between them. The germline V gene encodes CDR1 SGHRS and CDR2 YFSETQ. The CDR3 region is CASSRDKFEAFF. The CDR3 DNA is TGCGCCAGCAGCCGGGACAAGTTTGAAGCTTTCTTT.

The CDR3 DNA is TGCGCCAGCAGCCAGGGGACAGGGGCGCAGGTGCGGGAGCTGTTTTTT. It translates to CASSQGTGAQVRELFF. The gene calls are TRBV4-1 and TRBJ2-2; TRBD1 matches 10 bases. Germline lookup yields CDR1 MGHRA and CDR2 YSYEKL. The CDR3 consists of 16 residues. The trim removed 3 bases at V and 9 bases at J, leaving 10 bases unmatched.

This chain links TRBV24-1 with TRBJ1-5; D is uncertain. Germline-derived CDR1 and CDR2 are KGHDR and SFDVKD. The CDR3 runs to 14 residues. Trimming took 4 bases from V and 7 from J, leaving 13 bases between them. This chain's CDR3 is CATSETRTGQPQHF. The CDR3 coding sequence is TGTGCCACCAGTGAGACTAGGACCGGCCAGCCCCAGCATTTT.

This clone was observed a handful of times. V gene TRBV7-2 combines with J gene TRBJ2-5, with 9 bases matching TRBD2. The V gene end was trimmed by 5 bases and the J gene end by 2 bases; junction bases not matched to a gene: 12. The germline V gene encodes CDR1 SGHTA and CDR2 FQGNSA. There are 17 residues in the CDR3. The CDR3 bases are TGTGCCAGCAGCCCTCCGCCCCGACTAGCGGCACAAGAGACCCAGTACTTC. This encodes CASSPPPRLAAQETQYF.

The rearrangement uses TRBV30 and TRBJ2-5; D may be TRBD1 (5 bases). Trimming left V 4 bases short and J 4 bases short, with 16 bases between. CDR3 length equals 14 residues. Germline-derived CDR1 and CDR2 are GTSNPN and SVGIG (reference sequence). Written as DNA, the CDR3 is TGTGCCTGGAACAAAGGGGTTGAAGGAGAGACCCAGTACTTC. It yields the protein CAWNKGVEGETQYF.

The chain has TRBV7-3 and TRBJ2-3, with 12 bases identical to TRBD2. The germline CDR1 and CDR2 sequences are SGHTA and FQGTGA. The CDR3 has 17 residues. With V trimmed by 2 bases and J by 6 bases, 9 bases remained unmatched. The CDR3 is CASSLGLGLAGSDTQYF. The CDR3 DNA is TGTGCCAGCAGCTTAGGTTTGGGACTAGCGGGTTCTGATACGCAGTATTTT.

The chain carries TRBV6-5 and TRBJ2-5, with 10 bases fitting TRBD1. Trimming removed 7 bases from V and 5 bases from J; junction bases left unmatched: 7. Germline-derived CDR1 and CDR2 are MNHEY and SVGAGI. This CDR3 comprises 14 residues. The CDR3 protein is CASTRQGAWETQYF. CDR3 nucleotides: TGTGCCAGCACCCGACAGGGGGCTTGGGAGACCCAGTACTTC.

V and J are TRBV5-1 and TRBJ1-2; TRBD1 matches at 9 bases. CDR1 is SGHRS, CDR2 YFSETQ, per germline. This CDR3 region has 15 residues. The junction had 10 bases not matched to a gene; V was cut back by 2 bases and J by 8 bases. The CDR3 reads CASSLSEQGARGYTF. The CDR3 bases are TGCGCCAGCAGCTTAAGTGAACAGGGGGCGAGAGGCTACACCTTC.

V is TRBV19 and J is TRBJ1-5, with TRBD1 as a possible D gene (6 bases). The V and J ends lost 9 bases and 5 bases respectively, with 20 bases between them. CDR3 size: 15 residues. Germline values: CDR1 LNHDA, CDR2 SQIVND (reference sequence). The CDR3 is CASRVGALGDQPQHF. Written as DNA, the CDR3 is TGTGCCAGCAGGGTGGGGGCCCTGGGGGATCAGCCCCAGCATTTT. The variable domain in full, with the rest retrieved from reference TRBV19 and TRBJ1-5, is DGGITQSPKYLFRKEGQNVTLSCEQNLNHDAMYWYRQDPGQGLRLIYYSQIVNDFQKGDIAEGYSVSREKKESFPLTVTSAQKNPTAFYLCASRVGALGDQPQHFGDGTRLSIL.

The rearrangement uses TRBV5-5 and TRBJ2-7; 8 positions agree with TRBD1. The CDR3 contains 15 residues. Germline-derived CDR1 and CDR2 are SGHKS and YYEKEE (reference sequence). J gave up 5 bases and V 6 bases, and 13 bases lay outside the gene matches. DNA for the CDR3: TGTGCCAGCAAAGACCCAGGACAGGGCCTACACGAGCAGTACTTC. Protein product: CASKDPGQGLHEQYF. The variable domain in full, with the rest retrieved from reference TRBV5-5 and TRBJ2-7, is DAGVTQSPTHLIKTRGQQVTLRCSPISGHKSVSWYQQVLGQGPQFIFQYYEKEERGRGNFPDRFSARQFPNYSSELNVNALLLGDSALYLCASKDPGQGLHEQYFGPGTRLTVT.

The chain recombines TRBV3-1 (or the pseudogene TRBV3-2) with TRBJ2-7; no firm D call. The germline V gene has CDR1 LGHDT and CDR2 YNNKEL (reference sequence). The ends were cut back, 0 bases at V and 2 bases at J, with 8 bases in the middle. The CDR3 has 14 amino acids. The CDR3 reads CASSQDLAAYEQYF. The CDR3 DNA is TGTGCCAGCAGCCAAGATTTGGCAGCCTACGAGCAGTACTTC.

The rearrangement links TRBV7-2 to TRBJ2-5, with 7 nucleotides matching TRBD2. Germline V lookup: CDR1 SGHTA, CDR2 FQGNSA. With V trimmed by 0 bases and J by 5 bases, 3 bases remained unmatched. There are 14 residues in the CDR3. CDR3 in amino acids: CASSLAGGPETQYF. CDR3 sequence (DNA): TGTGCCAGCAGCTTAGCGGGAGGGCCGGAGACCCAGTACTTC.

This chain's CDR3 is CASSFPGKGNTIYF. Here the CDR3 DNA reads TGTGCCAGCAGCTTTCCCGGGAAAGGAAACACCATATATTTT. J is TRBJ1-3 and V is TRBV5-4, with no clear D. The CDR3 loop spans 14 amino acids. The V gene lost 2 bases and the J gene lost 4 bases, with 10 bases spanning the gap. From germline, CDR1 is SGHNT and CDR2 YYREEE (reference sequence). Full variable domain (remainder filled in from reference TRBV5-4 and TRBJ1-3): ETGVTQSPTHLIKTRGQQVTLRCSSQSGHNTVSWYQQALGQGPQFIFQYYREEENGRGNFPPRFSGLQFPNYSSELNVNALELDDSALYLCASSFPGKGNTIYFGEGSWLTVV.

V and J are TRBV5-1 and TRBJ2-6, with D possibly being TRBD2 (5 bases). Germline values: CDR1 SGHRS, CDR2 YFSETQ. V gave up 0 bases and J gave up 0 bases, with 13 bases separating them. The CDR3 has 18 residues. As DNA, the CDR3 is TGCGCCAGCAGCTTGGCCCGGGATTACCCCTCTGGGGCCAACGTCCTGACTTTC. It specifies CASSLARDYPSGANVLTF.

This clone was seen more than once but under ten times. The J gene is TRBJ1-1, the V gene TRBV7-2, with D maybe TRBD1 (5 bases). V lost 5 bases and J lost 4, with 20 bases in between. Germline V gives CDR1 SGHTA, CDR2 FQGNSA. CDR3 length equals 16 residues. CDR3 nucleotides: TGTGCCAGCAGCCAAGGTTGGGGGGGACGTGGCACTGAAGCTTTCTTT. It specifies CASSQGWGGRGTEAFF.

The sample holds one count of this clone. The V gene is TRBV2, the J gene TRBJ2-7, with 9 bases that match TRBD2. Germline V gene data show CDR1 as SNHLY and CDR2 as FYNNEI. With V trimmed by 4 bases and J by 3 bases, 7 bases remained unmatched. The CDR3 is 15 residues long. CDR3 residues: CASSVASGDNYEQYF. CDR3 in DNA: TGTGCCAGCAGTGTGGCTAGCGGGGATAACTACGAGCAGTACTTC.

The chain joins TRBV18 to TRBJ2-2; D remains ambiguous. Trimming took off 5 bases at V and 3 bases at J, with 4 bases between the two ends. Germline loops: CDR1 KGHSH, CDR2 LQKENI. CDR3 length: 12 residues. In DNA form, the CDR3 reads TGTGCCAGCTCATCGGACACCGGGGAGCTGTTTTTT. Translation: CASSSDTGELFF. The whole variable domain, filled in from reference TRBV18 and TRBJ2-2, reads NAGVMQNPRHLVRRRGQEARLRCSPMKGHSHVYWYRQLPEEGLKFMVYLQKENIIDESGMPKERFSAEFPKEGPSILRIQQVVRGDSAAYFCASSSDTGELFFGEGSRLTVL.

The CDR3 spells CASSAGPGNTIYF. For the CDR3, the DNA is TGTGCCAGCAGCGCAGGGCCAGGAAACACCATATATTTT. This chain connects TRBV9 to TRBJ1-3, with a tentative D call TRBD1 (5 bases). The CDR3 runs to 13 residues. With 3 bases removed from V and 4 bases from J, the gap between germline ends came to 8 bases. Germline V CDR1 and CDR2: SGDLS, YYNGEE.

The chain uses TRBV5-1 and TRBJ1-4; 7 nucleotides align to TRBD1. Germline assignment: CDR1 SGHRS and CDR2 YFSETQ. This CDR3 comprises 15 residues. V dropped 0 bases and J dropped 8; count of bases not matched to a gene: 7. This CDR3 is CASSLDGTAPEKLFF. CDR3 bases: TGCGCCAGCAGCTTGGACGGGACAGCTCCAGAAAAACTGTTTTTT.

The J gene is TRBJ1-2, the V gene TRBV6-5; D is perhaps TRBD1 (5 bases). The CDR3 is made up of 14 amino acids. Germline V gene sequence: CDR1 MNHEY, CDR2 SVGAGI. The V end was cut by 6 bases, the J end by 3 bases, with 14 bases between. CDR3 nucleotides: TGTGCCAGCAGCCCGGGGGGGACTCACTATGGCTACACCTTC. It codes for CASSPGGTHYGYTF.

This clone is a singleton in its sample. The rearrangement uses TRBV5-1 and TRBJ2-1, with TRBD1 matching 7 bases. Germline V gene data show CDR1 as SGHRS and CDR2 as YFSETQ. The CDR3 totals 15 residues. V shed 3 bases and J 3 bases; nucleotides not matched to a gene: 6. The CDR3 DNA follows: TGCGCCAGCAGCTCCGGGCAGGGGGTCTACAATGAGCAGTTCTTC. Residues: CASSSGQGVYNEQFF.

The chain uses TRBV27 and TRBJ2-4; 7 bases line up with TRBD2. J gave up 0 bases and V 8 bases, and 16 bases lay outside the gene matches. The length of the CDR3 is 18 residues. Germline CDR1 is MNHEY and CDR2 is SMNVEV (reference sequence). Written as DNA, the CDR3 is TGTGCCAGCCGCCCGCCCCCTACTAGCGCACTAGCCAAAAACATTCAGTACTTC. It yields the protein CASRPPPTSALAKNIQYF.